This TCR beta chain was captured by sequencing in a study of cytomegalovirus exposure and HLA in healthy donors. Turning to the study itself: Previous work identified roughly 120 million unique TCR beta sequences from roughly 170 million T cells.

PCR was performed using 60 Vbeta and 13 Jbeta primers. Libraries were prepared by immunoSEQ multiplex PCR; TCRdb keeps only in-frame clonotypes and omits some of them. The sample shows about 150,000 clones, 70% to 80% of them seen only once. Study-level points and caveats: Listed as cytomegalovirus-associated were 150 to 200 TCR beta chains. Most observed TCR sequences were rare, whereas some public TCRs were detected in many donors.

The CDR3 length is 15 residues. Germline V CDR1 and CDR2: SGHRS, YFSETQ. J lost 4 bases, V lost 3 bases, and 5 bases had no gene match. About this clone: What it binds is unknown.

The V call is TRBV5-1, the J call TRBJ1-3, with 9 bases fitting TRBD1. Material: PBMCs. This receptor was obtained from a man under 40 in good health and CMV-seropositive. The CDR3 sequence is CASSSQGARGNTIYF. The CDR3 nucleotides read TGCGCCAGCAGCTCACAGGGGGCGCGGGGAAACACCATATATTTT.